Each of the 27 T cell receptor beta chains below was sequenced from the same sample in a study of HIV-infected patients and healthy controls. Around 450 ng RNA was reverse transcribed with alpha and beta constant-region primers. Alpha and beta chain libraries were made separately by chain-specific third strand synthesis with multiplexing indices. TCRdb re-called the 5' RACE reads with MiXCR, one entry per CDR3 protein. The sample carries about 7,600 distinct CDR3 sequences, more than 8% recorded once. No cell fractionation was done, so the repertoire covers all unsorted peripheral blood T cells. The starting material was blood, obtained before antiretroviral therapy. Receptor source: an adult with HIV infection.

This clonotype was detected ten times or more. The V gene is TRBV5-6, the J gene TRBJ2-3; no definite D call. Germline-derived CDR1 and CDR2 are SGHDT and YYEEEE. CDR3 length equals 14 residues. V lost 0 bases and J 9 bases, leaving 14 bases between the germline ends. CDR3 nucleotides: TGTGCCAGCAGCTTGGATCCCTTATTGGGAACGCAGTATTTT. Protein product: CASSLDPLLGTQYF.

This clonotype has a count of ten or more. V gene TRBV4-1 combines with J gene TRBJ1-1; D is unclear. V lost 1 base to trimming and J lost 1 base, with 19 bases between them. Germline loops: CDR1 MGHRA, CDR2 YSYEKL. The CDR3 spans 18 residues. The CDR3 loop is CASSQVGKGEKTNTEAFF. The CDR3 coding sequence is TGCGCCAGCAGCCAAGTTGGTAAGGGAGAGAAAACGAACACTGAAGCTTTCTTT.

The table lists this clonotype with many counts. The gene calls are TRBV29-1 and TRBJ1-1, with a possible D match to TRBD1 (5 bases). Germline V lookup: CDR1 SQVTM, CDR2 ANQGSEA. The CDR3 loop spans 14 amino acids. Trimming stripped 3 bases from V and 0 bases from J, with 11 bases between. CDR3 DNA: TGCAGCGTTGAGACAGTTAGGATGAACACTGAAGCTTTCTTT. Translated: CSVETVRMNTEAFF.

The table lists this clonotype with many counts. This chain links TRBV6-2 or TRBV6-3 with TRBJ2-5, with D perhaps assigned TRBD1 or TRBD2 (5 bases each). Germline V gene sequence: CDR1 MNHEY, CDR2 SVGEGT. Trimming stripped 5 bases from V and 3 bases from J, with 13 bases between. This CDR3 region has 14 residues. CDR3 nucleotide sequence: TGTGCCAGCAGTGAGGGGATTCGCAAAGAGACCCAGTACTTC. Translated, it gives CASSEGIRKETQYF.

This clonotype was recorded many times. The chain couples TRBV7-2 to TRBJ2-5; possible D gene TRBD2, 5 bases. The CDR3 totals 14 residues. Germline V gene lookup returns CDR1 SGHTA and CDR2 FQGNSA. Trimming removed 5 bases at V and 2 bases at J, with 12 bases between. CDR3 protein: CASSPNRGQETQYF. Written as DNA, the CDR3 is TGTGCCAGCAGCCCTAATCGGGGACAAGAGACCCAGTACTTC.

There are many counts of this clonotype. CDR3 DNA: TGCGCCAGCAGCTTGGAAGAGACCCAGTACTTC. Its protein product is CASSLEETQYF. V gene TRBV5-1 combines with J gene TRBJ2-5; no firm D call. The CDR3 runs to 11 residues. Germline loops: CDR1 SGHRS, CDR2 YFSETQ. Trimming took off 0 bases at V and 3 bases at J, with 0 bases between the two ends. The full variable domain, with the rest looked up from reference TRBV5-1 and TRBJ2-5, is KAGVTQTPRYLIKTRGQQVTLSCSPISGHRSVSWYQQTPGQGLQFLFEYFSETQRNKGNFPGRFSGRQFSNSRSEMNVSTLELGDSALYLCASSLEETQYFGPGTRLLVL.

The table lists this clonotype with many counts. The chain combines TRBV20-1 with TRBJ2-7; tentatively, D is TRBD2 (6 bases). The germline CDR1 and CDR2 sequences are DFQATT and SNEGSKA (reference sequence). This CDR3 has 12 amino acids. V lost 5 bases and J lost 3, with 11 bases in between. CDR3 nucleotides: TGCAGTGCTGAGTATAGCGGCTACGAGCAGTACTTC. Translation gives CSAEYSGYEQYF.

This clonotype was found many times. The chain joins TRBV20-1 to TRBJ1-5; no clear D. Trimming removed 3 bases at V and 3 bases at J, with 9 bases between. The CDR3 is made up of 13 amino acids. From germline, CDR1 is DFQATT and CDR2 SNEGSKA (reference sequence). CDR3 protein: CSARSRINQPQHF. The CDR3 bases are TGCAGTGCTAGGTCGAGGATCAATCAGCCCCAGCATTTT.

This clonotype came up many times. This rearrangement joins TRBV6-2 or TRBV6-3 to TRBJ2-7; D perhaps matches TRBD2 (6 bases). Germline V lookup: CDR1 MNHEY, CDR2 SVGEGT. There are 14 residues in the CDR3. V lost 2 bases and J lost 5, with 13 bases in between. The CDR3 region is CASSYPLWGDEQYF. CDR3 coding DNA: TGTGCCAGCAGTTACCCGCTCTGGGGGGACGAGCAGTACTTC.

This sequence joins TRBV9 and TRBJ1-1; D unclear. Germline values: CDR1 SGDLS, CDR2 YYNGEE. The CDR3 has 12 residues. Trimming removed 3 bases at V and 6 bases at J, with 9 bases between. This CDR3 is CASSAPSPEAFF. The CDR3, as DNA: TGTGCCAGCAGCGCTCCTTCCCCTGAAGCTTTCTTT.

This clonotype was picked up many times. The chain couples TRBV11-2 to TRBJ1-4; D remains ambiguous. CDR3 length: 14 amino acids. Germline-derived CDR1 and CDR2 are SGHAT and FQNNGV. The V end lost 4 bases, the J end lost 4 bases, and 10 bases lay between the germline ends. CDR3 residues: CASSSPAGNEKLFF. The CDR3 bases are TGTGCCAGCAGCTCCCCTGCGGGTAATGAAAAACTGTTTTTT.

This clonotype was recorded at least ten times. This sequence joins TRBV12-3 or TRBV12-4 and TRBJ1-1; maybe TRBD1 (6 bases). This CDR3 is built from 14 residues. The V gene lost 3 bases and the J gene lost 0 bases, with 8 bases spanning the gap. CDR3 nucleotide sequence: TGTGCCAGCAGTTTCCAGGGGATGAACACTGAAGCTTTCTTT. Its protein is CASSFQGMNTEAFF.

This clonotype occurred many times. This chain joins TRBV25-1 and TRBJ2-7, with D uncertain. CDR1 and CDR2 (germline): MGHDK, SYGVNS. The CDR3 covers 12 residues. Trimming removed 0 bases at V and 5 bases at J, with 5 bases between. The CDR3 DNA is TGTGCCAGCAGTGAATATCCCCACGAGCAGTACTTC. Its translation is CASSEYPHEQYF.

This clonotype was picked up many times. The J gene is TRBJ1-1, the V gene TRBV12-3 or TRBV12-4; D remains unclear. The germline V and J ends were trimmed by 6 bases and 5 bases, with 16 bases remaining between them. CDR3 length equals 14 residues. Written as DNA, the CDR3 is TGTGCCAGCAGCTCCACCGCCGTTCTTACTGAAGCTTTCTTT. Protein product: CASSSTAVLTEAFF.

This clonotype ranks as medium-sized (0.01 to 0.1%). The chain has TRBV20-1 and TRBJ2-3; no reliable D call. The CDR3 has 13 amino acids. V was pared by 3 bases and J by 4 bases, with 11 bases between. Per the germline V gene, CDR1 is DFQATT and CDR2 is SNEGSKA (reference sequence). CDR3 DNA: TGCAGTGCTAGTGAGTTAATTGCAGATACGCAGTATTTT. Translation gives CSASELIADTQYF.

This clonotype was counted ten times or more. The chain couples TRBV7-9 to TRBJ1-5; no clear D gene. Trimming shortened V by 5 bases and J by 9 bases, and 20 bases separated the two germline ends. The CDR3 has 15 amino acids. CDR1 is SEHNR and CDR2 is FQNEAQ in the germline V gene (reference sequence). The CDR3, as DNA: TGTGCCAGCAGCCTTTCTGGCGACATGTCAGGGCCCCAGCATTTT. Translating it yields CASSLSGDMSGPQHF.

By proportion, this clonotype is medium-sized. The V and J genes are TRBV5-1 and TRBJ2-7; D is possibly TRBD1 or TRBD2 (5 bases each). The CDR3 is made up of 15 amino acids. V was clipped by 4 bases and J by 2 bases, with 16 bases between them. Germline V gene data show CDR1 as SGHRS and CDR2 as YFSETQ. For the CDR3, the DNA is TGCGCCAGCAGCGATCATCGGGACCCGACCTACGAGCAGTACTTC. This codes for CASSDHRDPTYEQYF.

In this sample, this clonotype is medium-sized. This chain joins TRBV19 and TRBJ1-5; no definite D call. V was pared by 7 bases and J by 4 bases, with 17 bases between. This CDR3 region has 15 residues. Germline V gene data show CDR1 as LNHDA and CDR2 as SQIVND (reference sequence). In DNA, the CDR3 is TGTGCCAGTACCTTCGCTTCGTACCAGAATCAGCCCCAGCATTTT. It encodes CASTFASYQNQPQHF.

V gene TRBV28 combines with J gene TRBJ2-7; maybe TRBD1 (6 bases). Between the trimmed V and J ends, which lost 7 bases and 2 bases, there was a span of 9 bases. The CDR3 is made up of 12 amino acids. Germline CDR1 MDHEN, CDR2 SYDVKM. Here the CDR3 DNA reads TGTGCCAGCAAGGACAGTCCCTACGAGCAGTACTTC. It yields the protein CASKDSPYEQYF.

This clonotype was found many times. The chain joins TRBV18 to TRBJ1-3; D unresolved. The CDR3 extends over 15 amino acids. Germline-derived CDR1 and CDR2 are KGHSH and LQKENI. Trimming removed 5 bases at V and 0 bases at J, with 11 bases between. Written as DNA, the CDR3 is TGTGCCAGCTCAGCGGACCAAAGCTCTGGAAACACCATATATTTT. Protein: CASSADQSSGNTIYF.

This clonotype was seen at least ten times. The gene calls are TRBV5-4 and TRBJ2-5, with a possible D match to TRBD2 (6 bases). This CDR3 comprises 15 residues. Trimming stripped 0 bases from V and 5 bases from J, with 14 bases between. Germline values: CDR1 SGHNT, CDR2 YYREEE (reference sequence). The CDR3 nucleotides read TGTGCCAGCAGCTTGGAATCAGGAGGGGTGGAGACCCAGTACTTC. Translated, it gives CASSLESGGVETQYF.

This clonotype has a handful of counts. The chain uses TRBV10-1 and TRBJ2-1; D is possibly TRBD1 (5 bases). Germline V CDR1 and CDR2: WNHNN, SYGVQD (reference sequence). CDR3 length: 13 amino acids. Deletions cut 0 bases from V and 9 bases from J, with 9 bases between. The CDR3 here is CASSESRQSEQFF. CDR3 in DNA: TGCGCCAGCAGTGAGTCCAGACAGAGTGAGCAGTTCTTC.

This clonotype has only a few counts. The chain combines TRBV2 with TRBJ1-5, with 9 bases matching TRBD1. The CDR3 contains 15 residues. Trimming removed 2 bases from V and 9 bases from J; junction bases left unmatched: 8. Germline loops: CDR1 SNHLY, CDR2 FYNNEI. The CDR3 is CASSETGGSRRPQHF. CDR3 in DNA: TGTGCCAGCAGTGAAACAGGGGGCAGCCGGAGGCCCCAGCATTTT.

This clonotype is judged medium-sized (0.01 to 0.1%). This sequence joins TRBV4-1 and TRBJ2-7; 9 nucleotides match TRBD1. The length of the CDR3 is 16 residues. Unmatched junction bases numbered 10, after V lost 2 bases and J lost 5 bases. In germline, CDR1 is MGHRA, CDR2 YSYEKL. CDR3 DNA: TGCGCCAGCAGCCAATCACCGGGACAGGGAGGGGACGAGCAGTACTTC. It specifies CASSQSPGQGGDEQYF.

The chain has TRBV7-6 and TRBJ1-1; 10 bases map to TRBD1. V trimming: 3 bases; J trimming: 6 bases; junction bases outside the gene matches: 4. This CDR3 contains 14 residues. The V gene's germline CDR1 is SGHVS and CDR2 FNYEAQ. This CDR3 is CASSFRDRGAEAFF. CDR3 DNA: TGTGCCAGCAGCTTTAGGGACAGGGGTGCTGAAGCTTTCTTT.

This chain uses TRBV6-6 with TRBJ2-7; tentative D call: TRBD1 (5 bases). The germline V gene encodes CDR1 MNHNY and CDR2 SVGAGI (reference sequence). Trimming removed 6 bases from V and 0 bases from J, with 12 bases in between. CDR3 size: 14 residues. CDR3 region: CASRETASSYEQYF. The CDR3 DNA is TGTGCCAGCAGGGAGACAGCCAGCTCCTACGAGCAGTACTTC.

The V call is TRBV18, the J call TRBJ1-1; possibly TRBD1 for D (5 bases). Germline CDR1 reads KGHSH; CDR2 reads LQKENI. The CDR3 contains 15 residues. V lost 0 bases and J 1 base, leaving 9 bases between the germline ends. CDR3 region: CASSPPSGPNTEAFF. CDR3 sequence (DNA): TGTGCCAGCTCACCACCGTCAGGGCCGAACACTGAAGCTTTCTTT.